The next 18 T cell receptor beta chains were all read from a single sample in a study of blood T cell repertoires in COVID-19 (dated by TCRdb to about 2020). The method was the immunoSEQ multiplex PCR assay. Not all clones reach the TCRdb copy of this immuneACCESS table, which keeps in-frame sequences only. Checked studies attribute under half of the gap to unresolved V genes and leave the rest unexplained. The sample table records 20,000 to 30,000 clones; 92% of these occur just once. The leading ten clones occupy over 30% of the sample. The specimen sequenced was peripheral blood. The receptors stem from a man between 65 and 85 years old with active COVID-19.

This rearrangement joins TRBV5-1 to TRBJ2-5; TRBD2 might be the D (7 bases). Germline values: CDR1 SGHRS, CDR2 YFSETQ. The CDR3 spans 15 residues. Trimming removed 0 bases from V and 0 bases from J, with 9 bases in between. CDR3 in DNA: TGCGCCAGCAGCTTGGAGGGGGGGTACCAAGAGACCCAGTACTTC. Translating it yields CASSLEGGYQETQYF. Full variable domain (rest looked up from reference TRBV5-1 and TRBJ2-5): KAGVTQTPRYLIKTRGQQVTLSCSPISGHRSVSWYQQTPGQGLQFLFEYFSETQRNKGNFPGRFSGRQFSNSRSEMNVSTLELGDSALYLCASSLEGGYQETQYFGPGTRLLVL.

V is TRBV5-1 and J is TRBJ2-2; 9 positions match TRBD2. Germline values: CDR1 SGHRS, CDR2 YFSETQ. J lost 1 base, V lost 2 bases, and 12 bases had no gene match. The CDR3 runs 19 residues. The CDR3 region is CASSFGRTVAGENTGELFF. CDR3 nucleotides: TGCGCCAGCAGCTTCGGCCGAACAGTAGCGGGGGAGAACACCGGGGAGCTGTTTTTT.

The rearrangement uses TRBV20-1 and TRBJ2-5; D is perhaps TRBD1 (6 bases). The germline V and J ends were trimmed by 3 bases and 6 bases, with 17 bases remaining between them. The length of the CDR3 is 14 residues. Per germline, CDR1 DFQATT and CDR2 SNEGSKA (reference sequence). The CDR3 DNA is TGCAGTGCTAGTCAATCGGCAGGGACAAAGACCCAGTACTTC. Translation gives CSASQSAGTKTQYF.

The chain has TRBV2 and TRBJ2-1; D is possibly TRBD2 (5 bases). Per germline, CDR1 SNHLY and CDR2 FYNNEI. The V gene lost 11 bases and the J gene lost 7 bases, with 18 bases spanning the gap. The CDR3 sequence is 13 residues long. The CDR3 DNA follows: TGTGCCTACACCTTGAGACTACTTAATGAGCAGTTCTTC. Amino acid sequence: CAYTLRLLNEQFF.

Written as DNA, the CDR3 is TGTGCCAGCAGCAATAGCGGGGGGTACGAGCAGTACTTC. It is translated as CASSNSGGYEQYF. The gene calls are TRBV9 and TRBJ2-7; the match to TRBD2 covers 10 bases. Germline lookup yields CDR1 SGDLS and CDR2 YYNGEE. The ends lost 4 bases at V and 4 bases at J; junction bases unmatched: 2. The CDR3 is 13 amino acids.

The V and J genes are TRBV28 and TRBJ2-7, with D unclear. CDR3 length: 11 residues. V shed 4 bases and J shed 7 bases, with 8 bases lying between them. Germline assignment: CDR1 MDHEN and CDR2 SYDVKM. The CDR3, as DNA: TGTGCCAGCAGTTCCCCGGTTGAGCAGTACTTC. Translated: CASSSPVEQYF.

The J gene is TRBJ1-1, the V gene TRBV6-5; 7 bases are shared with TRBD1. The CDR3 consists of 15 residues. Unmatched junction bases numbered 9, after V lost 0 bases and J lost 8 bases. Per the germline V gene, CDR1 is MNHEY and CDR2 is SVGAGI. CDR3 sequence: CASSYSQGRDREAFF. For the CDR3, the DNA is TGTGCCAGCAGTTACTCGCAAGGCCGGGACAGAGAAGCTTTCTTT.

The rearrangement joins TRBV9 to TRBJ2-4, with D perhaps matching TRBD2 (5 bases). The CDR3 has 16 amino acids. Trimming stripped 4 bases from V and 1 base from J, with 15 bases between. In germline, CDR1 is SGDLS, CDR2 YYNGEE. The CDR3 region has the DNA TGTGCCAGCAGCCCCTTACGAGGGATCGCCAAAAACATTCAGTACTTC. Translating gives CASSPLRGIAKNIQYF.

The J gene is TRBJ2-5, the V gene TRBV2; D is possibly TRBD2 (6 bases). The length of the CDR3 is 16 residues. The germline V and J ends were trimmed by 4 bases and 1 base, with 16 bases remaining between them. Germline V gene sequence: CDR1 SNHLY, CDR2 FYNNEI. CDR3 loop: CASSGGFGRGQETQYF. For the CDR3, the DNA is TGTGCCAGCAGTGGGGGCTTCGGGAGAGGCCAAGAGACCCAGTACTTC.

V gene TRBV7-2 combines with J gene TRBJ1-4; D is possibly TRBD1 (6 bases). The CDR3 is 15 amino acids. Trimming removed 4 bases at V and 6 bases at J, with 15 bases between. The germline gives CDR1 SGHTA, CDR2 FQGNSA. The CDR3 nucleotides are TGTGCCAGCAGCTCACAAGGGGGTGGCTATGAAAAACTGTTTTTT. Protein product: CASSSQGGGYEKLFF. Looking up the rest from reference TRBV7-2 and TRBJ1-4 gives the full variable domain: GAGVSQSPSNKVTEKGKDVELRCDPISGHTALYWYRQSLGQGLEFLIYFQGNSAPDKSGLPSDRFSAERTGGSVSTLTIQRTQQEDSAVYLCASSSQGGGYEKLFFGSGTQLSVL.

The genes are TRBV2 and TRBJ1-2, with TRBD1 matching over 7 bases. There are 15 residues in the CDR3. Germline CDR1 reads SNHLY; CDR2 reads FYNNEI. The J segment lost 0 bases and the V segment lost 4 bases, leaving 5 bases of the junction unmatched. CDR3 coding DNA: TGTGCCAGCAGTGCAGGGGGGACAGCTAACTATGGCTACACCTTC. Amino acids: CASSAGGTANYGYTF.

The CDR3 sequence is CASLGQGGYEQYF. CDR3 nucleotides: TGTGCCAGCTTAGGACAGGGAGGGTACGAGCAGTACTTC. The rearrangement joins TRBV28 to TRBJ2-7; D perhaps matches TRBD1 (8 bases). V was pared by 8 bases and J by 4 bases, with 15 bases between. The CDR3 has 13 residues. CDR1 and CDR2 (germline): MDHEN, SYDVKM.

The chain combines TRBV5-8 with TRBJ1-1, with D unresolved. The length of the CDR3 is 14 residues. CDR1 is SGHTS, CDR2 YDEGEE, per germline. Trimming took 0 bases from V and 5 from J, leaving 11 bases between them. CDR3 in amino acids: CASSLAGLGTEAFF. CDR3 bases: TGTGCCAGCAGCTTGGCGGGGTTGGGAACTGAAGCTTTCTTT.

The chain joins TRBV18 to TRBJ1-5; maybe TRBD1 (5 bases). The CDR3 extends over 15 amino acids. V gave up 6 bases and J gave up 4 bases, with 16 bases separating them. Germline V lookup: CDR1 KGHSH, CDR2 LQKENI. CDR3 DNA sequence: TGTGCCAGCTCGCCCAGGGCCACCCCTAATCAGCCCCAGCATTTT. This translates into CASSPRATPNQPQHF.

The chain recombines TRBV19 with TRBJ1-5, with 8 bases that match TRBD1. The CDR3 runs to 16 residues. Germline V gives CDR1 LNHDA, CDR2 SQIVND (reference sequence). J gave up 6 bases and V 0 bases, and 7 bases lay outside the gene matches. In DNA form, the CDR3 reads TGTGCCAGTAGTATAGATCGAGGACAGGGCGGTCAGCCCCAGCATTTT. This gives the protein CASSIDRGQGGQPQHF. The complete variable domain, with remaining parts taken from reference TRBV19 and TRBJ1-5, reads DGGITQSPKYLFRKEGQNVTLSCEQNLNHDAMYWYRQDPGQGLRLIYYSQIVNDFQKGDIAEGYSVSREKKESFPLTVTSAQKNPTAFYLCASSIDRGQGGQPQHFGDGTRLSIL.

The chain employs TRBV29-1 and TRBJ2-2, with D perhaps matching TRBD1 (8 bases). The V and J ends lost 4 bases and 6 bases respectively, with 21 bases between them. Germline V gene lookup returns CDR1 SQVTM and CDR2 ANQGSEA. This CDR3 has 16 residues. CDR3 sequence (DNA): TGCAGCGTTGCGCGACAGGGGACTACTATCGCCGGGGAGCTGTTTTTT. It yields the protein CSVARQGTTIAGELFF.

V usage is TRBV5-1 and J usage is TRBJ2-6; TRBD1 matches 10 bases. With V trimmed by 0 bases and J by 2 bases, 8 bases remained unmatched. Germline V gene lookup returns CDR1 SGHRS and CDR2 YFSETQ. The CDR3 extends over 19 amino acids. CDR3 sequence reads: CASSLGVGQGGPGANVLTF. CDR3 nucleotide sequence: TGCGCCAGCAGCTTGGGTGTCGGACAGGGGGGACCTGGGGCCAACGTCCTGACTTTC.

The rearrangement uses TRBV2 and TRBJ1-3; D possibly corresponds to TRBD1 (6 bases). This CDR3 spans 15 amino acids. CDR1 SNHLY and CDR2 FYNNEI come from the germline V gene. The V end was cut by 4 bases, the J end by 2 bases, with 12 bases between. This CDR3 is CASSVGGLTGNTIYF. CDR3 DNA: TGTGCCAGCAGTGTCGGGGGGCTAACTGGAAACACCATATATTTT.